This T cell receptor beta chain was profiled in a study of OX40 agonist ivuxolimab in advanced cancers. Study-wide results and caveats: Undetermined was the antigen specificity of the expanded peripheral T cells. The study found among the lowest clonal expansion in partial responders at 0.1-3.0 mg/kg.

Clones were sequenced by immunoSEQ multiplex PCR, and TCRdb holds only the in-frame ones, with some missing. The repertoire holds around 11,000 clones, with about 82% as singletons. The V end lost 0 bases, the J end lost 7 bases, and 8 bases lay between the germline ends. Germline V CDR1 and CDR2: SGHNT, YYREEE (reference sequence). This CDR3 has 12 residues. Worth noting for this clone: The antigen is unknown.

The source is an adult with an advanced solid tumor such as melanoma, head and neck, liver or kidney cancer. The chain links TRBV5-4 to TRBJ2-7; D unresolved. The material sequenced was CD4+ or CD8+ T cells sorted from blood, taken in a trial of the OX40 agonist ivuxolimab. CDR3: CASSLGAEEQYF. DNA of the CDR3: TGTGCCAGCAGCTTGGGGGCGGAGGAGCAGTACTTC.